This T cell receptor beta chain comes out of a study of identical twins. As to this clonotype: A much larger clone differs from this one at a single base, so this may be a read error.

This CDR3 contains 15 residues. Germline V lookup: CDR1 LGHDT, CDR2 YNNKEL (reference sequence). MiXCR, applied by TCRdb to the 5' RACE reads, yields one record per CDR3 protein. The sample contains 430,000 or so distinct CDR3 sequences, 20% to 25% of which appear only once. The data also belong to a second study, concerning T cells expressing NK-cell markers.

This TCR was recovered from a woman younger than 35 in good health. The sequenced material came from CD4+ T cells sorted from blood. This chain links TRBV3-1 with TRBJ2-2; D unclear. The CDR3 spells CASCQEVANSGELFF. Written as DNA, the CDR3 is TGTGCCAGCTGCCAAGAGGTGGCGAACTCCGGGGAGCTGTTTTTT.